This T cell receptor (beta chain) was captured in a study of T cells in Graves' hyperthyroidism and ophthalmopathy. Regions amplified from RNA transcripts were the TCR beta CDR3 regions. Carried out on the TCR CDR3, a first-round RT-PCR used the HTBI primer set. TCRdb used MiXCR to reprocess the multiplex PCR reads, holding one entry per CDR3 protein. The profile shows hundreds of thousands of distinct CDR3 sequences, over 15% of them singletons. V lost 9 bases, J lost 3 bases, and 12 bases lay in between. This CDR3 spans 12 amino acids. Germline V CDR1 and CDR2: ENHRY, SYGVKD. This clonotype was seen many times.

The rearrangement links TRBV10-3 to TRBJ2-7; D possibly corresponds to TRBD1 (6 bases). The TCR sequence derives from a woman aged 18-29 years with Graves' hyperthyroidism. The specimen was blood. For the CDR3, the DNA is TGTGCCATTGGACAGAACCACTACGAGCAGTACTTC. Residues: CAIGQNHYEQYF.